This T cell receptor (beta chain) came from a study of blood T cell repertoires in COVID-19. The data were produced by immunoSEQ multiplex PCR, yet TCRdb's version contains in-frame clones alone and is incomplete. The data show 200,000 to 250,000 clones, about nine tenths seen once. Participants had their cohort set by participant-reported clinical history. Germline V gene data show CDR1 as SEHNR and CDR2 as FQNEAQ (reference sequence). Trimming stripped 1 base from V and 5 bases from J, with 18 bases between. The CDR3 extends over 16 amino acids. Sequencing was carried out using PBMCs or T cells enriched from blood (not recorded which). The chain links TRBV7-9 to TRBJ2-7, with D possibly being TRBD1 (5 bases). The receptor was derived from a woman in her thirties or forties with acute COVID-19. CDR3 sequence (DNA): TGTGCCAGCAGCTTAGTTGGGGCTCTTTTGGGCCACGAGCAGTACTTC. Protein sequence: CASSLVGALLGHEQYF.